Below are 27 T cell receptor beta chains sequenced from a single sample in a study of T cells in Graves' hyperthyroidism and ophthalmopathy. RNA transcripts were the template for amplifying TCR beta CDR3 regions. Carried out on the TCR CDR3, a first-round RT-PCR used the HTBI primer set. TCRdb analysed the multiplex PCR reads with MiXCR anew, one entry per CDR3 protein. The repertoire consists of approximately 640,000 distinct CDR3 sequences, with about 45% occurring once and the leading ten covering roughly 6.5%. The sequenced material came from peripheral blood or thyroid tissue (not recorded which). Every receptor here comes from an adult man with Graves' disease, either hyperthyroidism or ophthalmopathy (not recorded which).

This chain connects TRBV15 to TRBJ2-5, with TRBD2 matching over 7 bases. This CDR3 has 13 amino acids. Unmatched junction bases numbered 3, after V lost 1 base and J lost 7 bases. The germline V gene has CDR1 LNHNV and CDR2 YYDKDF (reference sequence). The CDR3 nucleotides read TGTGCCACCAGCAGAGGAGCGGGGCGGACCCAGTACTTC. It yields the protein CATSRGAGRTQYF.

This clonotype has a count of ten or more. The CDR3 spells CASSLTQAAAQYF. CDR3 DNA sequence: TGTGCCAGCAGCTTAACGCAGGCGGCGGCCCAGTACTTC. The rearrangement links TRBV7-9 to TRBJ2-5, with D uncertain. In germline, CDR1 is SEHNR, CDR2 FQNEAQ (reference sequence). This CDR3 comprises 13 residues. The V gene lost 2 bases and the J gene lost 9 bases, with 13 bases spanning the gap.

Regarding this clonotype: At one of its ends the junction is not consistent with the germline gene, which may arise from a read error. The chain is built from TRBV7-3 and TRBJ2-2, with 10 bases identical to TRBD2. This CDR3 has 17 amino acids. The germline CDR1 and CDR2 sequences are SGHTA and FQGTGA. The CDR3: CASSQVAGGANTGELFF. The CDR3 DNA reads TGCGCCAGCAGCCAAGTAGCGGGAGGAGCGAACACCGGGGAGCTGTTTTTT. Together with reference TRBV7-3 and TRBJ2-2, the CDR3 gives the full variable domain: GAGVSQTPSNKVTEKGKYVELRCDPISGHTALYWYRQSLGQGPEFLIYFQGTGAADDSGLPNDRFFAVRPEGSVSTLKIQRTERGDSAVYLCASSQVAGGANTGELFFGEGSRLTVL.

This clonotype was counted many times. The CDR3 here is CSVSEGNTEAFF. CDR3 bases: TGCAGCGTCTCAGAGGGGAACACTGAAGCTTTCTTT. V is TRBV29-1 and J is TRBJ1-1; D not certain. From germline, CDR1 is SQVTM and CDR2 ANQGSEA. CDR3 length: 12 amino acids. With 6 bases removed from V and 1 base from J, the gap between germline ends came to 9 bases.

This clonotype has ten or more counts. V and J are TRBV25-1 and TRBJ2-7, with a weak D call TRBD2 (5 bases). Germline V gene data show CDR1 as MGHDK and CDR2 as SYGVNS. Trimming stripped 8 bases from V and 0 bases from J, with 8 bases between. The CDR3 has 12 amino acids. This chain's CDR3 is CASRESSYEQYF. CDR3 nucleotide sequence: TGTGCCAGCCGGGAAAGCTCCTACGAGCAGTACTTC.

Turning to this clonotype: A read error may account for a junction end that differs from germline. The chain has TRBV10-3 and TRBJ1-3; D unresolved. CDR3 size: 16 residues. Germline V CDR1 and CDR2: ENHRY, SYGVKD. The CDR3 spells CASSELAAFSGNTIYF. CDR3 bases: TGTGCCAGCAGTGAATTGGCAGCATTCTCTGGAAACACCATATATTTT.

This clonotype was observed at least ten times. The chain is built from TRBV7-8 and TRBJ1-1, with D maybe TRBD1 (6 bases). Germline CDR1 is SGHVS and CDR2 is FQNEAQ. The length of the CDR3 is 14 residues. Trimming pared 2 bases from V and 7 bases from J, leaving 14 bases between. The CDR3 region is CASSLPTGYLEAFF. The CDR3 DNA sequence: TGTGCCAGCAGCTTACCCACAGGGTATCTTGAAGCTTTCTTT.

This chain uses TRBV7-9 with TRBJ1-1; 7 bases agree with TRBD1. V shed 1 base, J shed 12 bases, and the junction held 8 bases outside the gene matches. The CDR3 runs to 13 residues. The germline V gene has CDR1 SEHNR and CDR2 FQNEAQ (reference sequence). The chain's CDR3 is CASSLEGQRPPFF. CDR3 DNA sequence: TGTGCCAGCAGCTTAGAGGGACAGAGGCCCCCTTTCTTT.

This clonotype was counted ten times or more. The chain combines TRBV20-1 with TRBJ2-5; D is unresolved. The CDR3 spans 11 residues. Trimming removed 3 bases from V and 5 bases from J, with 7 bases in between. Germline V gives CDR1 DFQATT, CDR2 SNEGSKA (reference sequence). CDR3 protein: CSARVRETQYF. The DNA for the CDR3 is TGCAGTGCTAGGGTACGGGAGACCCAGTACTTC.

In its sample, this clonotype was seen a few times. The chain employs TRBV6-1 and TRBJ2-7, with D possibly matching TRBD1 (6 bases). This CDR3 has 15 residues. Trimming cost V 5 bases and J 5 bases, with 19 bases left between them. From germline, CDR1 is MNHNS and CDR2 SASEGT. CDR3 coding DNA: TGTGCCAGCAGTCGTAGGCCGGGACAATCTCACGAGCAGTACTTC. The encoded protein is CASSRRPGQSHEQYF.

J is TRBJ2-6 and V is TRBV7-9; tentative D call: TRBD1 (6 bases). Per germline, CDR1 SEHNR and CDR2 FQNEAQ (reference sequence). The CDR3 has 19 amino acids. Trimming took 3 bases from V and 1 from J, leaving 19 bases between them. This CDR3 is CASSLGASTSRSGANVLTF. CDR3 nucleotide sequence: TGTGCCAGCAGCTTGGGGGCTAGCACCTCTAGGTCTGGGGCCAACGTCCTGACTTTC.

The chain has TRBV3-1 and TRBJ2-5; possibly TRBD2 for D (6 bases). The CDR3 covers 15 residues. Germline assignment: CDR1 LGHDT and CDR2 YNNKEL (reference sequence). V was trimmed by 0 bases and J by 6 bases, leaving 14 bases between them. CDR3 sequence: CASSQDAGLSQTQYF. The CDR3 nucleotides read TGTGCCAGCAGCCAAGATGCGGGGCTCTCCCAGACCCAGTACTTC.

The chain has TRBV7-2 and TRBJ2-5; 8 bases are a match to TRBD2. Germline-derived CDR1 and CDR2 are SGHTA and FQGNSA. This CDR3 region has 17 residues. Trimming took 5 bases from V and 5 from J; bases not matched to a gene: 16. The CDR3 DNA reads TGTGCCAGCAGCCAAGTAGTCCGTAGCGGGGTTCTGGAGACCCAGTACTTC. Protein sequence: CASSQVVRSGVLETQYF. Variable domain in full (rest from reference TRBV7-2 and TRBJ2-5): GAGVSQSPSNKVTEKGKDVELRCDPISGHTALYWYRQSLGQGLEFLIYFQGNSAPDKSGLPSDRFSAERTGGSVSTLTIQRTQQEDSAVYLCASSQVVRSGVLETQYFGPGTRLLVL.

This clonotype was observed a few times. The CDR3 DNA reads TGTGCCAGCAGCCCCCCGGGACAGGTTAATGAAAAACTGTTTTTT. It yields the protein CASSPPGQVNEKLFF. V gene TRBV7-9 combines with J gene TRBJ1-4; 8 positions match TRBD1. The germline V gene encodes CDR1 SEHNR and CDR2 FQNEAQ (reference sequence). The J segment lost 4 bases and the V segment lost 5 bases, leaving 6 bases of the junction unmatched. The CDR3 loop spans 15 amino acids.

The chain employs TRBV12-3 or TRBV12-4 and TRBJ2-6; D unclear. Trimming removed 6 bases from V and 5 bases from J, with 8 bases in between. The CDR3 covers 13 residues. CDR3 in DNA: TGTGCCAGCAGCCCTCACAGGGCCAACGTCCTGACTTTC. As protein: CASSPHRANVLTF.

This sequence joins TRBV7-8 and TRBJ2-3, with TRBD2 matching 8 bases. Trimming took 1 base from V and 4 from J; bases not matched to a gene: 4. The CDR3 runs 15 residues. Germline CDR1 is SGHVS and CDR2 is FQNEAQ. Here the CDR3 DNA reads TGTGCCAGCAGCTTAGACGGGAGGGCCGCAGATACGCAGTATTTT. Translation: CASSLDGRAADTQYF.

The chain joins TRBV7-2 to TRBJ1-4; 7 bases are a match to TRBD1. The V gene's germline CDR1 is SGHTA and CDR2 FQGNSA. The length of the CDR3 is 16 residues. Trimming at V came to 4 bases and at J to 3 bases, leaving 8 bases not matched to a gene. CDR3 residues: CASSSSPRGSNEKLFF. In nucleotides, the CDR3 is TGTGCCAGCAGCTCATCACCCAGGGGGTCTAATGAAAAACTGTTTTTT.

This sequence joins TRBV15 and TRBJ1-3, with D possibly matching TRBD1 (5 bases). Trimming took 3 bases from V and 12 from J, leaving 9 bases between them. Germline CDR1 LNHNV, CDR2 YYDKDF (reference sequence). The CDR3 spans 11 residues. CDR3 sequence: CATSRADSIYF. DNA of the CDR3: TGTGCCACCAGCAGGGCCGACAGCATATATTTT.

As DNA, the CDR3 is TGTGCCAGCAGTTCGGGGCAAACTAACTATGGCTACACCTTC. Protein sequence: CASSSGQTNYGYTF. The chain employs TRBV6-5 and TRBJ1-2, with D perhaps matching TRBD1 (5 bases). CDR1 is MNHEY and CDR2 is SVGAGI in the germline V gene. The CDR3 extends over 14 amino acids. The V gene lost 4 bases and the J gene lost 0 bases, with 9 bases spanning the gap.

The rearrangement links TRBV12-3 or TRBV12-4 to TRBJ1-3; D gene unclear. CDR3 length equals 14 residues. V lost 5 bases to trimming and J lost 4 bases, with 12 bases between them. CDR3 loop: CASSLGSLGNTIYF. The DNA of the CDR3 is TGTGCCAGCAGTCTAGGGTCTCTCGGAAACACCATATATTTT.

The genes are TRBV11-1 and TRBJ1-1; 9 bases agree with TRBD1. This CDR3 spans 14 amino acids. The V and J ends lost 5 bases and 4 bases, in that order; junction bases with no gene match: 5. The V gene's germline CDR1 is SGHAT and CDR2 FQDESV (reference sequence). The CDR3 DNA reads as TGTGCCAGCAGCGTAACAGGGGGCATCACTGAAGCTTTCTTT. Translated: CASSVTGGITEAFF.

The chain carries TRBV25-1 and TRBJ2-7; D may be TRBD1 or TRBD2 (6 bases each). Germline CDR1 reads MGHDK; CDR2 reads SYGVNS. There are 13 residues in the CDR3. V was clipped by 4 bases and J by 7 bases, with 14 bases between them. CDR3 loop: CASSVTGAREQYF. In nucleotides, the CDR3 is TGTGCCAGCAGTGTTACGGGGGCTAGGGAGCAGTACTTC.

The chain employs TRBV10-3 and TRBJ1-1; no firm D call. V was pared by 10 bases and J by 3 bases, with 15 bases between. CDR1 and CDR2 from the germline V gene are ENHRY and SYGVKD. The CDR3 is 13 residues long. DNA of the CDR3: TGTGCCACCGCCTGGGCTTGGGACACTGAAGCTTTCTTT. Translation: CATAWAWDTEAFF.

Regarding this clonotype: One base away lies a much larger clone, so this may be a sequencing read error. This sequence joins TRBV7-9 and TRBJ1-6; no clear D gene. The CDR3 length is 9 residues. Germline V lookup: CDR1 SEHNR, CDR2 FQNEAQ (reference sequence). V lost 6 bases and J 9 bases, leaving 0 bases between the germline ends. CDR3 sequence (DNA): TGTGCCAGCAGTTCACCCCTCCACTTT. Amino acids: CASSSPLHF.

The chain combines TRBV6-5 with TRBJ2-2; unclear D gene. This CDR3 spans 13 amino acids. V gave up 8 bases and J gave up 7 bases, with 14 bases separating them. Germline V gene sequence: CDR1 MNHEY, CDR2 SVGAGI. The CDR3 coding sequence is TGTGCCAGCTCCCACCCCGGCGACGGGGAGCTGTTTTTT. Translation gives CASSHPGDGELFF.

The rearrangement joins TRBV4-1 to TRBJ2-2; weak D call: TRBD1 (6 bases). The CDR3 is 15 amino acids. Germline-derived CDR1 and CDR2 are MGHRA and YSYEKL. V was clipped by 3 bases and J by 4 bases, with 12 bases between them. CDR3 protein: CASSQATGLTGELFF. DNA for the CDR3: TGCGCCAGCAGCCAGGCGACAGGCCTCACCGGGGAGCTGTTTTTT.

Concerning this clonotype itself: Since the CDR3 does not end with the conserved phenylalanine or tryptophan, this likely comes from a read error. It is unclear where the CDR3 begins or ends on the DNA, so no DNA is shown, and the CDR3 is as TCRdb lists it. The chain carries TRBV2 and TRBJ2-5; TRBD2 is the table's D call and was not checked against the DNA. Counting both end residues, the CDR3 totals 8 amino acids. Germline CDR1 is SNHLY and CDR2 is FYNNEI. CDR3 sequence reads: CASSRQTS.